The following is a TCR beta chain sequence with its context. Its target is unknown. This record comes from a study of T-cell reconstitution after alpha-beta-depleted transplantation in children. Whole-study results and caveats: The origin of high day-60 TCRbeta diversity in some patients lay in surviving recipient T cells and thymic progenitors.

Preparation of the TCRbeta library involved a method that used unique molecular identifiers. TCRdb re-called the PCR reads through MiXCR, storing one row per CDR3 protein. The sample records about 510,000 distinct CDR3 sequences, 11% being singletons. Trimming stripped 11 bases from V and 9 bases from J, with 17 bases between. Germline CDR1 ENHRY, CDR2 SYGVKD. The CDR3 loop spans 12 amino acids. The specimen was PBMCs, mostly from graft donor cells, collected 180 days after TCRalphabeta/CD19-depleted stem cell transplant. The clonotype comes from a female patient aged 2-9 years who had a stem cell transplant for aplastic anemia, so the T cells may come from the graft donor. The chain recombines TRBV10-3 with TRBJ2-1; possibly TRBD2 for D (7 bases). The CDR3 here is CAAEGRGGEQFF. In DNA, the CDR3 is TGTGCCGCGGAAGGGAGGGGGGGTGAGCAGTTCTTC.